The 3 T cell receptor beta chains reported below all come from one sample, sequenced in a study of CD8 T cells in Susac syndrome. The RNA, about 0.45 to 1 ug, was put through reverse transcription using random hexamers. One entry per CDR3 protein results from TCRdb running MiXCR on the immunoSEQ multiplex PCR reads. Of hundreds of thousands of distinct CDR3 sequences in the sample, 85% to 95% were seen once. The sequencing input was CD4+ T cells from PBMCs. These receptors came from a human donor with multiple sclerosis.

The CDR3 protein is CASTPRVFKAYEQYV. The CDR3 DNA reads as TGTGCCAGCACCCCACGGGTGTTTAAGGCCTACGAGCAGTACGTC. The J gene is TRBJ2-7, the V gene TRBV5-4, with D unclear. The V end lost 6 bases, the J end lost 2 bases, and 18 bases lay between the germline ends. Germline lookup yields CDR1 SGHNT and CDR2 YYREEE (reference sequence). This CDR3 is 15 amino acids long.

The chain is built from TRBV9 and TRBJ2-7; D remains unclear. This CDR3 contains 14 residues. Between the trimmed V and J ends, which lost 0 bases and 2 bases, there was a span of 9 bases. In germline, CDR1 is SGDLS, CDR2 YYNGEE. CDR3 sequence: CASSVEGNPYEQYV. CDR3 DNA: TGTGCCAGCAGCGTAGAAGGAAACCCCTACGAGCAGTACGTC.

This rearrangement joins TRBV7-3 to TRBJ2-1; tentative D call: TRBD2 (6 bases). CDR1 is SGHTA, CDR2 FQGTGA, per germline. CDR3 size: 13 residues. Trimming pared 5 bases from V and 4 bases from J, leaving 9 bases between. The CDR3 here is CASSLTSYNEQFF. CDR3 DNA: TGTGCCAGCAGCCTGACTAGTTACAATGAGCAGTTCTTC.